Shown below are 11 T cell receptor beta chains from a single sample sequenced in a study of CD8 T cells in ankylosing spondylitis. Each CDR3 protein gets one entry after TCRdb re-called the 5' RACE reads with MiXCR. There are roughly 230,000 distinct CDR3 sequences in the sample; roughly a tenth occur only once, and 2.6% lies in the top ten. The sequencing input was blood, either unsorted or a sorted T cell fraction (not recorded which). The receptors derive from a male donor with ankylosing spondylitis or in good health (not recorded which).

This clonotype appeared many times. V and J are TRBV20-1 and TRBJ2-5; TRBD2 matches 10 bases. Germline V lookup: CDR1 DFQATT, CDR2 SNEGSKA (reference sequence). The CDR3 spans 16 residues. The trim removed 6 bases at V and 4 bases at J, leaving 14 bases unmatched. CDR3 bases: TGCAGTGCCCCCAGCCGGCTAGCGGGAGAACGAGAGACCCAGTACTTC. It encodes CSAPSRLAGERETQYF.

This clonotype was detected a few times. The chain joins TRBV30 to TRBJ2-3, with 9 bases that match TRBD1. The V gene's germline CDR1 is GTSNPN and CDR2 SVGIG (reference sequence). The J segment lost 5 bases and the V segment lost 0 bases, leaving 3 bases of the junction unmatched. The length of the CDR3 is 14 residues. CDR3 bases: TGTGCCTGGAGTGTCCCGGGACAGGGAGATACGCAGTATTTT. It translates to CAWSVPGQGDTQYF.

This clonotype was seen repeatedly, ten times or more. The chain has TRBV30 and TRBJ2-2, with a tentative D call TRBD2 (6 bases). The V end was cut by 3 bases, the J end by 4 bases, with 12 bases between. The CDR3 is 14 amino acids. Germline loops: CDR1 GTSNPN, CDR2 SVGIG (reference sequence). The DNA of the CDR3 is TGTGCCTGGAGGCCACTAGCCCCCACCGGGGAGCTGTTTTTT. Its protein product is CAWRPLAPTGELFF. Combining the CDR3 with reference TRBV30 and TRBJ2-2 gives the whole variable domain SQTIHQWPATLVQPVGSPLSLECTVEGTSNPNLYWYRQAAGRGLQLLFYSVGIGQISSEVPQNLSASRPQDRQFILSSKKLLLSDSGFYLCAWRPLAPTGELFFGEGSRLTVL.

This clonotype was counted a few times. V and J are TRBV7-8 and TRBJ2-7; D might be TRBD1 (6 bases). The germline V and J ends were trimmed by 1 base and 2 bases, with 9 bases remaining between them. The CDR3 is 14 amino acids. The germline gives CDR1 SGHVS, CDR2 FQNEAQ. The CDR3 DNA sequence: TGTGCCAGCAGCTTAGAGAACAGGGCCTACGAGCAGTACTTC. It yields the protein CASSLENRAYEQYF.

The table lists this clonotype with many counts. The chain is built from TRBV9 and TRBJ2-5; D is perhaps TRBD2 (5 bases). Trimming removed 4 bases at V and 1 base at J, with 14 bases between. This CDR3 comprises 15 residues. CDR1 is SGDLS and CDR2 is YYNGEE in the germline V gene. The CDR3 is CASSPLGAVQETQYF. CDR3 in DNA: TGTGCCAGCAGCCCCCTGGGAGCGGTCCAAGAGACCCAGTACTTC.

In this sample, this clonotype turned up a few times. The rearrangement uses TRBV10-2 and TRBJ2-1; D call uncertain. V dropped 6 bases and J dropped 5 bases, with 11 bases sitting between them. The germline CDR1 and CDR2 sequences are WSHSY and SAAADI. The CDR3 totals 13 residues. The CDR3 coding sequence is TGCGCCAGCAGGACGCACCTCGACAATGAGCAGTTCTTC. This codes for CASRTHLDNEQFF.

This clonotype was recorded many times. This chain connects TRBV3-1 to TRBJ2-5, with no clear D. Germline V gene sequence: CDR1 LGHDT, CDR2 YNNKEL (reference sequence). This CDR3 is 15 amino acids long. Between the trimmed V and J ends, which lost 0 bases and 3 bases, there was a span of 11 bases. CDR3: CASSQDPSWEETQYF. CDR3 nucleotides: TGTGCCAGCAGCCAAGATCCGTCCTGGGAAGAGACCCAGTACTTC.

The chain has TRBV7-9 and TRBJ2-1; tentative D call: TRBD2 (5 bases). Between the trimmed V and J ends, which lost 1 base and 6 bases, there was a span of 10 bases. Germline CDR1 SEHNR, CDR2 FQNEAQ (reference sequence). CDR3 length: 14 residues. This chain's CDR3 is CASSLGGAFNEQFF. CDR3 coding DNA: TGTGCCAGCAGCTTAGGGGGAGCCTTCAATGAGCAGTTCTTC. The full variable domain, rest sourced from reference TRBV7-9 and TRBJ2-1, is DTGVSQNPRHKITKRGQNVTFRCDPISEHNRLYWYRQTLGQGPEFLTYFQNEAQLEKSRLLSDRFSAERPKGSFSTLEIQRTEQGDSAMYLCASSLGGAFNEQFFGPGTRLTVL.

This chain connects TRBV5-5 to TRBJ1-1; no reliable D call. CDR1 is SGHKS and CDR2 is YYEKEE in the germline V gene (reference sequence). Trimming shortened V by 4 bases and J by 1 base, and 8 bases separated the two germline ends. The length of the CDR3 is 13 residues. CDR3 protein: CASSTERNTEAFF. DNA of the CDR3: TGTGCCAGCAGCACAGAAAGGAACACTGAAGCTTTCTTT.

Many counts were recorded for this clonotype. The chain couples TRBV29-1 to TRBJ1-5; no firm D call. This CDR3 has 14 residues. The V end was cut by 6 bases, the J end by 0 bases, with 12 bases between. The germline V gene has CDR1 SQVTM and CDR2 ANQGSEA. The CDR3 DNA reads TGCAGCGTCTCGGACGGATATAGCAATCAGCCCCAGCATTTT. It encodes CSVSDGYSNQPQHF.

This clonotype was seen repeatedly, ten times or more. V usage is TRBV6-6 and J usage is TRBJ2-7, with 7 bases lining up with TRBD1. CDR1 is MNHNY, CDR2 SVGAGI, per germline (reference sequence). V shed 6 bases, J shed 1 base, and the junction held 3 bases outside the gene matches. The CDR3 is 13 residues long. CDR3 coding DNA: TGTGCCAGCAGGGGGACAGAATCCTACGAGCAGTACTTC. Protein sequence: CASRGTESYEQYF.